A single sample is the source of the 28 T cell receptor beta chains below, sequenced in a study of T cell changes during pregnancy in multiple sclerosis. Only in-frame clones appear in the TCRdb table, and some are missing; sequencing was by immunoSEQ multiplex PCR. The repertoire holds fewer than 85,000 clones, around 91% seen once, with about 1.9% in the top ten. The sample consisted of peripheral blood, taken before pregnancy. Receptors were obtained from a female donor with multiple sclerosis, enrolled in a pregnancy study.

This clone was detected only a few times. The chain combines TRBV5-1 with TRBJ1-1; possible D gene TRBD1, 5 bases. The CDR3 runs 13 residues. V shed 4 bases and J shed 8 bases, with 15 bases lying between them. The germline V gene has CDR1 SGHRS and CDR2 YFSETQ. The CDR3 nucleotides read TGCGCCAGCAGCCTGGGGGGGGTCGAGGAAGCTTTCTTT. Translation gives CASSLGGVEEAFF.

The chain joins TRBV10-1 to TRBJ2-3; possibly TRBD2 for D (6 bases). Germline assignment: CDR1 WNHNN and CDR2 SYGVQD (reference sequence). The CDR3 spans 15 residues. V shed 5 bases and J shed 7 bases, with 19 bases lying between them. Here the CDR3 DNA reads TGCGCCAGCAGTTCCCAGCTCCTGGAGGGGAATACGCAGTATTTT. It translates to CASSSQLLEGNTQYF.

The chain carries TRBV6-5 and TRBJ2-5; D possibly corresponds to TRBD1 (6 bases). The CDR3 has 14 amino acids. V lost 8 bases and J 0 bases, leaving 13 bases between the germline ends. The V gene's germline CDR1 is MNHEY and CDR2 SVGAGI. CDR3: CASSRDTYQETQYF. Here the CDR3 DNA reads TGTGCCAGCTCCCGGGACACGTACCAAGAGACCCAGTACTTC.

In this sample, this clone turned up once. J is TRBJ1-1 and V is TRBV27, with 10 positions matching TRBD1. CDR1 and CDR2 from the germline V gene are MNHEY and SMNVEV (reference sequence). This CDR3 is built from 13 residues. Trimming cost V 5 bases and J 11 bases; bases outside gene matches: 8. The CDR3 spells CASSVDRGHGAFF. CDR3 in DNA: TGTGCCAGCAGTGTCGACAGGGGGCACGGGGCTTTCTTT.

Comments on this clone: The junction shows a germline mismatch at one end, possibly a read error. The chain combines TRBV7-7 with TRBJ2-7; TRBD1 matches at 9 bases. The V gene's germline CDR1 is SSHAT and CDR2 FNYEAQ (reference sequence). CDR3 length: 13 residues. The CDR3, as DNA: TGTGCTAGCAGCTCGGACAGGGGCGGCGAGCAGTACTTC. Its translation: CASSSDRGGEQYF.

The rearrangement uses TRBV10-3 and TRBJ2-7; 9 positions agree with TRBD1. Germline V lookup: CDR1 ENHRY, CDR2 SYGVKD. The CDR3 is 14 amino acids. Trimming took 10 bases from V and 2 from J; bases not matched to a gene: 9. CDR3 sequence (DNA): TGTGCCACTAGACCGGGACAGGGACCCTACGAGCAGTACTTC. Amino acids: CATRPGQGPYEQYF.

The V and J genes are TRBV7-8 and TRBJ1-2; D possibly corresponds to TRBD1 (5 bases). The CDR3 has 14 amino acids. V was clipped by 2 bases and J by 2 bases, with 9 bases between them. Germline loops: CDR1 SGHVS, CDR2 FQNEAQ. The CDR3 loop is CASSLIRQNYGYTF. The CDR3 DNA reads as TGTGCCAGCAGCTTAATCCGACAGAACTATGGCTACACCTTC.

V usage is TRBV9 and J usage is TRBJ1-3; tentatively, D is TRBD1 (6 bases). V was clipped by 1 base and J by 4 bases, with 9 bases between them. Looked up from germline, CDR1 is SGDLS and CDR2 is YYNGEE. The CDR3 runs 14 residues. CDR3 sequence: CASSVQTGGNTIYF. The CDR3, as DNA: TGTGCCAGCAGCGTACAGACAGGAGGAAACACCATATATTTT.

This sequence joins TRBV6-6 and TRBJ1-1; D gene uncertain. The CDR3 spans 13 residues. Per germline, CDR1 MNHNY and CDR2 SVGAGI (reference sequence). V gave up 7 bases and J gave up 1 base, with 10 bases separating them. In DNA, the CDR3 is TGTGCCAGCACTACAGACAAGAACACTGAAGCTTTCTTT. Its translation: CASTTDKNTEAFF.

CDR3 sequence (DNA): TGTGCCAGCAGCCCATCCAGGGTCAGCGAGCAGTACTTC. It yields the protein CASSPSRVSEQYF. The chain joins TRBV11-2 to TRBJ2-7; D perhaps matches TRBD1 (5 bases). CDR1 and CDR2 (germline): SGHAT, FQNNGV. The CDR3 contains 13 residues. V lost 5 bases and J 6 bases, leaving 14 bases between the germline ends.

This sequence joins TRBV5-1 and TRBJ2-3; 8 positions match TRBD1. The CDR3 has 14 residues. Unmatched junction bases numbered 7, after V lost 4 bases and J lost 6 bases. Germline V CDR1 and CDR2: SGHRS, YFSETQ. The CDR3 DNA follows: TGCGCCAGCAGCCTACGGACAGGGTCGGATACGCAGTATTTT. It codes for CASSLRTGSDTQYF.

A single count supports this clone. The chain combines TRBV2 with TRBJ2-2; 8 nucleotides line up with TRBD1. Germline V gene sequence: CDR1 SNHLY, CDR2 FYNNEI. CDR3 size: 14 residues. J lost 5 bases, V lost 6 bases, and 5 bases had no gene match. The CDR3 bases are TGTGCCAGCAGGACAGGGGCGGGAACCGGGGAGCTGTTTTTT. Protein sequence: CASRTGAGTGELFF.

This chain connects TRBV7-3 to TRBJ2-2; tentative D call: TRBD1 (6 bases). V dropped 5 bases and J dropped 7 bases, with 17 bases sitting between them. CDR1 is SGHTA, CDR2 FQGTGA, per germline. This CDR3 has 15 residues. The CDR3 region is CASSPGRWGLGELFF. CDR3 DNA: TGTGCCAGCAGCCCGGGTCGTTGGGGGCTCGGGGAGCTGTTTTTT.

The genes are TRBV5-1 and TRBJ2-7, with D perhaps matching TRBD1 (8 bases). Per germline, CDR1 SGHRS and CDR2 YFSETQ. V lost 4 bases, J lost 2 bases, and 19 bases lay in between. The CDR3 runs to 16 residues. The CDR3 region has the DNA TGCGCCAGCAGCGCTACCATCACAGGGGGGGCCTACGAGCAGTACTTC. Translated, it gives CASSATITGGAYEQYF.

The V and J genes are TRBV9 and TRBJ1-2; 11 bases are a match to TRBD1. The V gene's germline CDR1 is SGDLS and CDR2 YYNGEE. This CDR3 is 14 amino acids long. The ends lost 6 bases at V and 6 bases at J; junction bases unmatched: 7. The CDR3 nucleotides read TGTGCCAGCAACCGGGACAGGGGGTGGAATGGCTACACCTTC. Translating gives CASNRDRGWNGYTF.

Written as DNA, the CDR3 is TGTGCCAGCAGCCCGGTGACTAGCGGGGGGTATCGGACCCAGTACTTC. Its protein is CASSPVTSGGYRTQYF. The chain recombines TRBV6-6 with TRBJ2-5; 13 positions agree with TRBD2. V dropped 6 bases and J dropped 7; count of bases not matched to a gene: 11. Germline V gene lookup returns CDR1 MNHNY and CDR2 SVGAGI (reference sequence). The CDR3 is 16 residues long.

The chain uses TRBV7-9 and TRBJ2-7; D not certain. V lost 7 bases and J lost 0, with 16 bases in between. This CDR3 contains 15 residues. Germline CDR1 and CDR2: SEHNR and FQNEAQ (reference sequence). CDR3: CASTPQASSSYEQYF. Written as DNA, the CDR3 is TGTGCCAGCACCCCCCAGGCCTCGAGCTCCTACGAGCAGTACTTC. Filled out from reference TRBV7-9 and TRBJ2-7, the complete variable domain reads DTGVSQNPRHKITKRGQNVTFRCDPISEHNRLYWYRQTLGQGPEFLTYFQNEAQLEKSRLLSDRFSAERPKGSFSTLEIQRTEQGDSAMYLCASTPQASSSYEQYFGPGTRLTVT.

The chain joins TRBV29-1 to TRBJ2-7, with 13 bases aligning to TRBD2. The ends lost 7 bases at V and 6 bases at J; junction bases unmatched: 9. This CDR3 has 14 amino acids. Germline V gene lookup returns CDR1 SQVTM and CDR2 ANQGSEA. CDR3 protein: CSAATRLAGGEQYF. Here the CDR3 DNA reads TGCAGCGCCGCGACTCGACTAGCGGGGGGCGAGCAGTACTTC.

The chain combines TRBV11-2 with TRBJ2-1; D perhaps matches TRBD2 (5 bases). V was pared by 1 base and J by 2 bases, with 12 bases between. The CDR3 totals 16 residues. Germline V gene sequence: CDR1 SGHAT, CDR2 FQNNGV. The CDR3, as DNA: TGTGCCAGCAGCTTAGGGGTAGCGTTCGCCTACAATGAGCAGTTCTTC. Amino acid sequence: CASSLGVAFAYNEQFF.

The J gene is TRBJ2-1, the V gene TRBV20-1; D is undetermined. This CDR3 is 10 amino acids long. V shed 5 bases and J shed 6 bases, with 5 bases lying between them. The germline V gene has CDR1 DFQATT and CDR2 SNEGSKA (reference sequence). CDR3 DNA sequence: TGCAGTGCTCCAGTCAATGAGCAGTTCTTC. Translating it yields CSAPVNEQFF.

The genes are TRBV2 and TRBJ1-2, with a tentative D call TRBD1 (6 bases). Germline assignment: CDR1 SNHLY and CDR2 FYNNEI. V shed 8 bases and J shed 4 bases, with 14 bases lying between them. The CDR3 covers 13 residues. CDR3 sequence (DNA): TGTGCCAGCGGGGACACTTTATCCTATGGCTACACCTTC. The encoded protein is CASGDTLSYGYTF.

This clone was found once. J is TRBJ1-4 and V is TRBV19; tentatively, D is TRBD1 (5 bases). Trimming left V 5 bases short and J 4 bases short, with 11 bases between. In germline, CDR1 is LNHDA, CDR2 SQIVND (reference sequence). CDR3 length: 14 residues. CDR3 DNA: TGTGCCAGTAGTCCGGGGGGGAGTAATGAAAAACTGTTTTTT. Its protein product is CASSPGGSNEKLFF. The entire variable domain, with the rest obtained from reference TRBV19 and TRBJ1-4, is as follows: DGGITQSPKYLFRKEGQNVTLSCEQNLNHDAMYWYRQDPGQGLRLIYYSQIVNDFQKGDIAEGYSVSREKKESFPLTVTSAQKNPTAFYLCASSPGGSNEKLFFGSGTQLSVL.

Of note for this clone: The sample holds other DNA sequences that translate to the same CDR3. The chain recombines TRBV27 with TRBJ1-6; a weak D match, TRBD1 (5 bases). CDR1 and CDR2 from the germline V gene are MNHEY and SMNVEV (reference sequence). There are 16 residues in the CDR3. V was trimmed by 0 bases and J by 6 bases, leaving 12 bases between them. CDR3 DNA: TGTGCCAGCAGTTTATCAGGAGGGGAGGGTAATTCACCCCTCCACTTT. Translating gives CASSLSGGEGNSPLHF.

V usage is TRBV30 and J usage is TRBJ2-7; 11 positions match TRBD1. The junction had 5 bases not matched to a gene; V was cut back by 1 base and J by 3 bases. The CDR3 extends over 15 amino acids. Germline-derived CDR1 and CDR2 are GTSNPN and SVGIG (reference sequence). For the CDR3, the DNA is TGTGCCTGGAGTGGCACCGGGACAGGGGGCTACGAGCAGTACTTC. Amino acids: CAWSGTGTGGYEQYF. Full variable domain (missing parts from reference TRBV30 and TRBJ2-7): SQTIHQWPATLVQPVGSPLSLECTVEGTSNPNLYWYRQAAGRGLQLLFYSVGIGQISSEVPQNLSASRPQDRQFILSSKKLLLSDSGFYLCAWSGTGTGGYEQYFGPGTRLTVT.

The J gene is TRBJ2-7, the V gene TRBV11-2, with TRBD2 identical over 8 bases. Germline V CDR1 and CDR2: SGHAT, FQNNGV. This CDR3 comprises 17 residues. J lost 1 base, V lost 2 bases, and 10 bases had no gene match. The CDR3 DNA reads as TGTGCCAGCAGCTTATTGCGGAGCGGGGGAGTATCCTACGAGCAGTACTTC. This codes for CASSLLRSGGVSYEQYF. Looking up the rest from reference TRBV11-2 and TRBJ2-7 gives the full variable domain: EAGVAQSPRYKIIEKRQSVAFWCNPISGHATLYWYQQILGQGPKLLIQFQNNGVVDDSQLPKDRFSAERLKGVDSTLKIQPAKLEDSAVYLCASSLLRSGGVSYEQYFGPGTRLTVT.

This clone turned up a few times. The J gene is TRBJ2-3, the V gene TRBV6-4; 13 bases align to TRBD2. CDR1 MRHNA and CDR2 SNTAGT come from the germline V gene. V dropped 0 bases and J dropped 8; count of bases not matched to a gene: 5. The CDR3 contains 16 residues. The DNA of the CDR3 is TGTGCCAGCAGTGACTCTACTAGCGGGGGGGCCAGTACGCAGTATTTT. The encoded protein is CASSDSTSGGASTQYF.

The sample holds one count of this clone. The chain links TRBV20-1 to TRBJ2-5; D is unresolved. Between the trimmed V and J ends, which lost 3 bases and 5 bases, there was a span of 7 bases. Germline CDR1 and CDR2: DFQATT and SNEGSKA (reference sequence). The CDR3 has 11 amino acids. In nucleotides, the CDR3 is TGCAGTGCTAGGTCCAGGGAGACCCAGTACTTC. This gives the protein CSARSRETQYF.

The CDR3 nucleotides read TGTGCCAGCTCACCCGGGACAGGTAAAATGGCGCCCCAGCATTTT. Protein sequence: CASSPGTGKMAPQHF. This rearrangement joins TRBV18 to TRBJ1-5; 8 bases align to TRBD1. After removal of 3 bases from V and 9 bases from J, the junction contained 10 bases not matched to a gene. Germline CDR1 and CDR2: KGHSH and LQKENI. The CDR3 is 15 residues long.